This T cell receptor beta chain stems from a study of T cell changes during pregnancy in multiple sclerosis. Some clones are missing from TCRdb's copy, which holds only in-frame ones; the method was immunoSEQ multiplex PCR. The table records approximately 68,000 clones, approximately 91% of them present only once. The V segment lost 1 base and the J segment 6 bases; nucleotides outside the gene matches: 9. This CDR3 contains 16 residues. CDR1 and CDR2 from the germline V gene are MNHNS and SASEGT. The chain employs TRBV6-1 and TRBJ2-1, with 7 bases identical to TRBD1. The source is a female donor with multiple sclerosis, enrolled in a pregnancy study. Sequenced material: peripheral blood, taken in the second trimester of pregnancy. The CDR3 protein is CASSEGQGPISNEQFF. In DNA form, the CDR3 reads TGTGCCAGCAGTGAAGGACAGGGACCCATCTCCAATGAGCAGTTCTTC.